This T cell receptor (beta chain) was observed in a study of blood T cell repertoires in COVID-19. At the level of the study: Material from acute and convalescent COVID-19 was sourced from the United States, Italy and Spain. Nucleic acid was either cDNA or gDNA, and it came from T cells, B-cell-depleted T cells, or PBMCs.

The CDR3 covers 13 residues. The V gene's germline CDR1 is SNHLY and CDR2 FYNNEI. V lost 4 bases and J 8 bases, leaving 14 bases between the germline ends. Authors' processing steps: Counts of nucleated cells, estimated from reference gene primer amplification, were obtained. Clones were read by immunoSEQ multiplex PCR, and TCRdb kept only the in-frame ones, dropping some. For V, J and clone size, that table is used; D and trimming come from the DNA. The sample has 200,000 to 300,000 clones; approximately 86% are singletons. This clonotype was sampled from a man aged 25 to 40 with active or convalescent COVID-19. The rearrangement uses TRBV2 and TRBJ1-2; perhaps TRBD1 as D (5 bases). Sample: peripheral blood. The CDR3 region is CASSGQGVGGYTF. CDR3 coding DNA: TGTGCCAGCAGTGGTCAGGGTGTAGGGGGCTACACCTTC.